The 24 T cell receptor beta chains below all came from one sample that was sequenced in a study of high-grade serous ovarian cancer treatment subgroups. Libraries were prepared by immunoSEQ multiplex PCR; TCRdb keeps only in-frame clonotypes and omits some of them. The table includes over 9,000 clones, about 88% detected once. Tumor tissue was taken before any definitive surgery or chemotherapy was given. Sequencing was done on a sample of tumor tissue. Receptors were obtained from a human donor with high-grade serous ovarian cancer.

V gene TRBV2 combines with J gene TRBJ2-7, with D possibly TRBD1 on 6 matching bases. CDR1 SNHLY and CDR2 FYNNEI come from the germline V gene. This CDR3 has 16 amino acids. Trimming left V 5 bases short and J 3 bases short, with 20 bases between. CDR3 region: CASSSQGFGGVYEQYF. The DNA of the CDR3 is TGTGCCAGCAGTTCCCAGGGGTTCGGAGGAGTCTACGAGCAGTACTTC.

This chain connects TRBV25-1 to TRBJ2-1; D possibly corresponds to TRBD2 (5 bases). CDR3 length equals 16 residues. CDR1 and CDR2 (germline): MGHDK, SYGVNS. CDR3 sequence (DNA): TGTAGCAGCAGGTGGCCGGGGAATTGGGCCTACAATGAGCAGTTCTTC. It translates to CSSRWPGNWAYNEQFF. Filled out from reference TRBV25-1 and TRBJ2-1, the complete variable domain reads EADIYQTPRYLVIGTGKKITLECSQTMGHDKMYWYQQDPGMELHLIHYSYGVNSTEKGDLSSESTVSRIRTEHFPLTLESARPSHTSQYLCSSRWPGNWAYNEQFFGPGTRLTVL.

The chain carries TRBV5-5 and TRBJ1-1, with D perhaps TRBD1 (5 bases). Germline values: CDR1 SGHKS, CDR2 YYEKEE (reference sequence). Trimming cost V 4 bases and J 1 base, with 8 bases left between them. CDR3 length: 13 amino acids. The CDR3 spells CASSLTENTEAFF. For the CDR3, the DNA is TGTGCCAGCAGCCTGACAGAGAACACTGAAGCTTTCTTT.

The CDR3 loop reads CATGSGRDTDTQYF. In nucleotides, the CDR3 is TGTGCCACCGGCAGCGGGAGGGACACAGATACGCAGTATTTT. This sequence joins TRBV10-3 and TRBJ2-3; 10 bases agree with TRBD2. V gave up 10 bases and J gave up 2 bases; unmatched junction bases: 6. The CDR3 extends over 14 amino acids. Per the germline V gene, CDR1 is ENHRY and CDR2 is SYGVKD.

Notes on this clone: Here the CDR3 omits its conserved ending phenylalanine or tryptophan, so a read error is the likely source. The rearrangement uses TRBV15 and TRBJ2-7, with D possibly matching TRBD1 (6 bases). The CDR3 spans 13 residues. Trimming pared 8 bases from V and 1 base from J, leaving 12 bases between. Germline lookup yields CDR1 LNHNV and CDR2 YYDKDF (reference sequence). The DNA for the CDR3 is TGTGCCACCTCTGGACAGCCGTCCTACGAGCAGTACCTC. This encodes CATSGQPSYEQYL.

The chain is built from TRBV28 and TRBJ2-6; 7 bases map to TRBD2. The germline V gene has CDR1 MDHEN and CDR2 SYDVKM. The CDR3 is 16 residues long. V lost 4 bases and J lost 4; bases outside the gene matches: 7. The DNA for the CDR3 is TGTGCCAGCAGTTATGGGGGGGGTTCCGGGGCCAACGTCCTGACTTTC. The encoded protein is CASSYGGGSGANVLTF. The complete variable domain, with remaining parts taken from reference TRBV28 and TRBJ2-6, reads DVKVTQSSRYLVKRTGEKVFLECVQDMDHENMFWYRQDPGLGLRLIYFSYDVKMKEKGDIPEGYSVSREKKERFSLILESASTNQTSMYLCASSYGGGSGANVLTFGAGSRLTVL.

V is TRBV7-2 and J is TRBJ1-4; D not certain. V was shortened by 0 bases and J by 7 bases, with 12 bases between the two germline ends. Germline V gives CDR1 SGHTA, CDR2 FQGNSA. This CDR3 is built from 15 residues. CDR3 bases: TGTGCCAGCAGCTTAGCGCTGGAGGGAGTTGAAAAACTGTTTTTT. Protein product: CASSLALEGVEKLFF. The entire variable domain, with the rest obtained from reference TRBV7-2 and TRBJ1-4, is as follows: GAGVSQSPSNKVTEKGKDVELRCDPISGHTALYWYRQSLGQGLEFLIYFQGNSAPDKSGLPSDRFSAERTGGSVSTLTIQRTQQEDSAVYLCASSLALEGVEKLFFGSGTQLSVL.

CDR3 nucleotide sequence: TGTGCCAGCAGCCAAAGCAGGGAGAGGGACACTGAAGCTTTCTTT. Amino acid sequence: CASSQSRERDTEAFF. The rearrangement uses TRBV4-2 and TRBJ1-1; tentatively, D is TRBD1 (5 bases). Germline assignment: CDR1 LGHNA and CDR2 YNFKEQ. V lost 2 bases and J lost 3, with 13 bases in between. This CDR3 comprises 15 residues.

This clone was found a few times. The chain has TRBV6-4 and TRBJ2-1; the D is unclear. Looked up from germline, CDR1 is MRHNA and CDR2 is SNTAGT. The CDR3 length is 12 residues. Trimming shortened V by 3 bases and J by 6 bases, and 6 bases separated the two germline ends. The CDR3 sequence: CASSDPINEQFF. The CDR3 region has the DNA TGTGCCAGCAGTGATCCTATCAATGAGCAGTTCTTC.

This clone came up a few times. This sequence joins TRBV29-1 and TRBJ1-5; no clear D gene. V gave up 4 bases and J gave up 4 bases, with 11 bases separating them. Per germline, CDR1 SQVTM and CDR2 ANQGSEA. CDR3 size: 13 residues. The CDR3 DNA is TGCAGCGTTGGCGGCGGAAAGAATCAGCCCCAGCATTTT. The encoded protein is CSVGGGKNQPQHF.

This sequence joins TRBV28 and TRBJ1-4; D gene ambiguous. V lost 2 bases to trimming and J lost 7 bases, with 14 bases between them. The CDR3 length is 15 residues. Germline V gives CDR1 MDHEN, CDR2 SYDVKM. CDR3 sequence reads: CASSLLSQAGEKLFF. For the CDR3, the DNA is TGTGCCAGCAGTTTACTATCACAAGCCGGTGAAAAACTGTTTTTT. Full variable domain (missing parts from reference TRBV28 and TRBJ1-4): DVKVTQSSRYLVKRTGEKVFLECVQDMDHENMFWYRQDPGLGLRLIYFSYDVKMKEKGDIPEGYSVSREKKERFSLILESASTNQTSMYLCASSLLSQAGEKLFFGSGTQLSVL.

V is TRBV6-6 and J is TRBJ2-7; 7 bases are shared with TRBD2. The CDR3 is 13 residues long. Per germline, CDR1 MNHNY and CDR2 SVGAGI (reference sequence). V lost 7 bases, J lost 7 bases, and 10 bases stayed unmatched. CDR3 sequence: CASTESGVREQYF. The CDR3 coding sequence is TGTGCCAGCACCGAGAGCGGGGTTCGGGAGCAGTACTTC.

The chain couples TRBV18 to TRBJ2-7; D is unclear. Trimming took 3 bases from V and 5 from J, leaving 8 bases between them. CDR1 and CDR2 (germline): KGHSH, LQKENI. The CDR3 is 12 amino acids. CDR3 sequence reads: CASSPAGNEQYF. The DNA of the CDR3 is TGTGCCAGCTCACCGGCTGGGAACGAGCAGTACTTC.

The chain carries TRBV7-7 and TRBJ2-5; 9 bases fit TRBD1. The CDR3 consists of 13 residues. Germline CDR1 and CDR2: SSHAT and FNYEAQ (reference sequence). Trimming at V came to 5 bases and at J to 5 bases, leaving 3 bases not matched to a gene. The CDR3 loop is CASSGDREETQYF. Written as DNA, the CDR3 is TGTGCCAGCAGCGGGGACAGGGAGGAGACCCAGTACTTC.

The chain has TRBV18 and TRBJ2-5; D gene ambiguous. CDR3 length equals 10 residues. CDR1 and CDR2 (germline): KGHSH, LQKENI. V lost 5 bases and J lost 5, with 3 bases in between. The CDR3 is CASSGETQYF. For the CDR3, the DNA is TGTGCCAGCTCAGGCGAGACCCAGTACTTC.

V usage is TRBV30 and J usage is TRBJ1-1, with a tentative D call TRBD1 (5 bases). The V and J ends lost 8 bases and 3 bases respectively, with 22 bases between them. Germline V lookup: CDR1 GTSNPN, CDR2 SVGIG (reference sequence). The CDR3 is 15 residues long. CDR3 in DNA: TGTGCCGGAATAGAAGGGCCCTTAGGGGACACTGAAGCTTTCTTT. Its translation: CAGIEGPLGDTEAFF.

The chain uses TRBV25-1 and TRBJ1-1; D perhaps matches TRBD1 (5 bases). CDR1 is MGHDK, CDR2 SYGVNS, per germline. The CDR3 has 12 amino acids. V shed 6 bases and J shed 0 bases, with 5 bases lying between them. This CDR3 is CASRGLNTEAFF. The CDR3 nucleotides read TGTGCCAGCAGGGGGCTGAACACTGAAGCTTTCTTT.

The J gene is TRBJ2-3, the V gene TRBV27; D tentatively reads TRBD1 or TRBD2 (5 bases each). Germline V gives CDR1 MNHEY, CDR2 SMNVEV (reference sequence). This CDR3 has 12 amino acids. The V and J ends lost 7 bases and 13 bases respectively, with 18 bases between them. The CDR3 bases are TGTGCCAGCAAAGACCCCGGGACCGAGGAGTATTTT. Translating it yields CASKDPGTEEYF.

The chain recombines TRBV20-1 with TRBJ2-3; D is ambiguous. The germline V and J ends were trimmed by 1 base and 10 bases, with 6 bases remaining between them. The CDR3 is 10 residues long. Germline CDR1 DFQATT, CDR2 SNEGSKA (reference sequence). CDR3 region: CSARVKAQYF. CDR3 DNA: TGCAGTGCTAGAGTAAAGGCGCAGTATTTT.

The CDR3 loop is CASSSRSGRWGEQFF. For the CDR3, the DNA is TGTGCCAGCAGCTCCCGGAGCGGGAGGTGGGGGGAGCAGTTCTTC. This chain uses TRBV11-3 with TRBJ2-1; 9 positions match TRBD2. This CDR3 has 15 amino acids. Germline loops: CDR1 SGHNT, CDR2 YENEEA. V lost 4 bases to trimming and J lost 10 bases; unmatched junction nucleotides: 11.

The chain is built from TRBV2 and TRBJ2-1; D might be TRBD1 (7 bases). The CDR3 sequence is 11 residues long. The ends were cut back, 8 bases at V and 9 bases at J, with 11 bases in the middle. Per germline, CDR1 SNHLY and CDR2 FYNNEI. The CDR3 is CASSQGGEQFF. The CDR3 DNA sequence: TGTGCCAGCTCCCAGGGGGGTGAGCAGTTCTTC.

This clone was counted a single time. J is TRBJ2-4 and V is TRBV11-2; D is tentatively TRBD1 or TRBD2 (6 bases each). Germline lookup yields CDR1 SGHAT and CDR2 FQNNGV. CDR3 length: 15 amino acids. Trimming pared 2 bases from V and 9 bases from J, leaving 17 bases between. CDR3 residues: CASSLKARGVGIQYF. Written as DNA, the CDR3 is TGTGCCAGCAGCTTAAAAGCTAGGGGGGTTGGCATTCAGTACTTC.

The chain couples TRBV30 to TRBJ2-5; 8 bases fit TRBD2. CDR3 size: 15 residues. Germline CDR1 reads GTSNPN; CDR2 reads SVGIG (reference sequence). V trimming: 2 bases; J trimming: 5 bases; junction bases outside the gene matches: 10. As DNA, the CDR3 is TGTGCCTGGAGTCAACTGGCGGGGGGCGGGGAGACCCAGTACTTC. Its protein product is CAWSQLAGGGETQYF.

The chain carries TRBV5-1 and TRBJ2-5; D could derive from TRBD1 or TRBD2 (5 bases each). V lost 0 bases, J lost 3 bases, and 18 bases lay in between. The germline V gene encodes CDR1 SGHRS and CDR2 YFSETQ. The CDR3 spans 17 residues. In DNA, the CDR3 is TGCGCCAGCAGCTTGGGAAGAGCTCCCGGGGCAGAAGAGACCCAGTACTTC. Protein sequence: CASSLGRAPGAEETQYF.